The clone carrying this T cell receptor (beta chain) has only a few counts. Its antigen is as yet unknown. Described treatment: 15 to 20 received Ad26.COV2.S at low or high dose, single or two shots; 5 received placebo; per-sample allocation not given. Sampling occurred on day 63 after the first vaccine or placebo injection. Expressing Wuhan-strain SARS-CoV-2 spike, an Ad26 vector served as the vaccine. The source of the sample is a study of Ad26.COV2.S vaccination and SARS-CoV-2 variants. Overall study: The COV1001 Ad26.COV2.S trial arm included the donor. Once or twice, 56 days apart, Ad26.COV2.S was delivered intramuscularly.

Profiled with immunoSEQ multiplex PCR; TCRdb holds only in-frame clones, not every one. The sample records about half a million clones, around 89% being singletons. Study-level points and caveats: There was a possibility that the TCR breadth and depth analyses underestimated total T cell responses.

Germline lookup yields CDR1 MNHEY and CDR2 SVGAGI. The trim removed 6 bases at V and 0 bases at J, leaving 4 bases unmatched. The CDR3 covers 15 residues. The sample here was peripheral blood, taken in a trial of Ad26.COV2.S vaccine versus placebo. The chain uses TRBV6-5 and TRBJ2-2; 7 bases align to TRBD1. This clonotype originated in a person aged 18 to 59 who received the Ad26.COV2.S COVID-19 vaccine or a placebo. This chain's CDR3 is CASRRQGTNTGELFF. The CDR3 coding sequence is TGTGCCAGCAGACGACAGGGAACGAACACCGGGGAGCTGTTTTTT.